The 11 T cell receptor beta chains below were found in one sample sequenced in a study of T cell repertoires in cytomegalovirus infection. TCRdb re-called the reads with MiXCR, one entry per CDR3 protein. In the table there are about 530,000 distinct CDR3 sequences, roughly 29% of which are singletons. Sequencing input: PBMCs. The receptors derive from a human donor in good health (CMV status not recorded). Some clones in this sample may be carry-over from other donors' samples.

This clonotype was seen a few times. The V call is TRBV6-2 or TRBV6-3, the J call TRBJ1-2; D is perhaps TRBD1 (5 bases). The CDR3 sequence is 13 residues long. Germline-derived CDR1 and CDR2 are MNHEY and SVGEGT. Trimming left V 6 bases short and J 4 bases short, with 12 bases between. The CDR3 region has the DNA TGTGCCAGCAGCTATACCAGGGTCTATGGCTACACCTTC. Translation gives CASSYTRVYGYTF.

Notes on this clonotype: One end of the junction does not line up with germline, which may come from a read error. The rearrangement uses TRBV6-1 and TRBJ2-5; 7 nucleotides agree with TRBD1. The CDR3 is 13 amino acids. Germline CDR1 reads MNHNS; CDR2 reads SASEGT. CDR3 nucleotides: TGTGCCACCAGTCGACAGGGCTTAGAGACCCAGTACTTC. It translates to CATSRQGLETQYF.

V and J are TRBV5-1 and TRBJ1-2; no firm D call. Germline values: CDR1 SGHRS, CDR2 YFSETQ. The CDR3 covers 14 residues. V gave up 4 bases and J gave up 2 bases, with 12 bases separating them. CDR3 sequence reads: CASSMTDGNYGYTF. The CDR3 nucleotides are TGCGCCAGCAGCATGACCGACGGAAACTATGGCTACACCTTC.

For the CDR3, the DNA is TGTGCCAGCAAAGAGTGGGCCGCAGATACGCAGTATTTT. Translation: CASKEWAADTQYF. The chain links TRBV6-6 to TRBJ2-3; D is unresolved. CDR3 length: 13 residues. In germline, CDR1 is MNHNY, CDR2 SVGAGI (reference sequence). The germline V and J ends were trimmed by 7 bases and 4 bases, with 12 bases remaining between them.

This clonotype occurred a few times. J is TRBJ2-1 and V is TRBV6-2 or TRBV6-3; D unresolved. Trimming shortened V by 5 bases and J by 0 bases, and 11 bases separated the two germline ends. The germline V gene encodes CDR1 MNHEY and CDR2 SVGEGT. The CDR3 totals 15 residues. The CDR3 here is CASSNYRSSYNEQFF. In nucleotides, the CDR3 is TGTGCCAGCAGTAACTACCGGAGCTCCTACAATGAGCAGTTCTTC.

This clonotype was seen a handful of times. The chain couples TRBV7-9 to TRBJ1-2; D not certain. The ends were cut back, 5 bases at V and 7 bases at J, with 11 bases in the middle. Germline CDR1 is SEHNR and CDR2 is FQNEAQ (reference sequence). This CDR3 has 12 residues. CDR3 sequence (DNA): TGTGCCAGCAGCCCCCTGTCGTCTGGCTACACCTTC. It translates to CASSPLSSGYTF.

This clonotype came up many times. The CDR3 sequence: CASSPLAGGINGELFF. For the CDR3, the DNA is TGTGCCAGCAGCCCACTAGCGGGAGGTATAAACGGGGAGCTGTTTTTT. The rearrangement joins TRBV7-2 to TRBJ2-2, with 12 bases matching TRBD2. Germline V gene data show CDR1 as SGHTA and CDR2 as FQGNSA. The CDR3 extends over 16 amino acids. J lost 7 bases, V lost 5 bases, and 8 bases had no gene match.

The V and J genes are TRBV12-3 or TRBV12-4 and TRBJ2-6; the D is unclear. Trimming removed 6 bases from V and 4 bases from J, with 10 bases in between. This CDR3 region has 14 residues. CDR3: CASRPMGGANVLTF. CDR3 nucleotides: TGTGCCAGCAGGCCGATGGGAGGGGCCAACGTCCTGACTTTC.

Here the CDR3 reads CAWSWAGAYNEQFF. The CDR3 coding sequence is TGTGCCTGGAGTTGGGCGGGAGCCTACAATGAGCAGTTCTTC. J is TRBJ2-1 and V is TRBV30, with 7 bases identical to TRBD2. This CDR3 spans 14 amino acids. V lost 2 bases to trimming and J lost 2 bases; unmatched junction nucleotides: 3. Germline V lookup: CDR1 GTSNPN, CDR2 SVGIG (reference sequence).

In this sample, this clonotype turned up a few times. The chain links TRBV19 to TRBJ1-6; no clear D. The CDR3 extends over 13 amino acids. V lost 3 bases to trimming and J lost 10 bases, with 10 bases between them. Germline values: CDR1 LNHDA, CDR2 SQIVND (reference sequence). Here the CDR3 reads CASSIGELSPLHF. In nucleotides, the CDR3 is TGTGCCAGTAGTATCGGGGAGCTCTCACCCCTCCACTTT.

The CDR3 bases are TGCAGCGTTCGGTTGAGCGGGAGGGAAAGCGACGAGCAGTACTTC. Translation gives CSVRLSGRESDEQYF. This rearrangement joins TRBV29-1 to TRBJ2-7; 10 bases align to TRBD2. J gave up 5 bases and V 5 bases, and 12 bases lay outside the gene matches. The CDR3 loop spans 15 amino acids. CDR1 and CDR2 from the germline V gene are SQVTM and ANQGSEA.